This T cell receptor beta chain was sequenced during a study of beta chain features in type 1 diabetes (dated by TCRdb to the late 2010s). Notes on the research overall: Mean age, gender distribution, total cell number and subset yield did not differ between patients and healthy donors. A total of roughly 98,000,000 sorted cells were examined across all samples, and RNA yield correlated strongly with the number of cells per subset. The study compared TCRB repertoires of sorted circulating CD4+ T cell subsets between recently diagnosed type 1 diabetes patients and matched healthy donors. Whereas all 28 donors provided naive and central memory subsets, regulatory and stem cell-like memory subsets were isolated from just 8 patients and roughly eight healthy donors.

The High Capacity cDNA Reverse Transcription Kit was used to reverse transcribe all of the isolated RNA, meaning that expressed TCRB transcripts were what got sequenced. Deep immunoSEQ sequencing was performed on naive, central memory and regulatory T cell samples, with an average of roughly 4 million total reads per sample. Sorted cells were lysed in RLT buffer, and RNA was extracted using DNase-treated RNeasy Micro or Mini kits according to cell number. To prevent cross-contamination, each cell subset was processed individually, whereas patient and healthy donor samples were processed jointly. Using the immunoSEQ multiplex PCR, TCRB sequences were amplified from cDNA into 87-bp fragments spanning the CDR3 region. Sequencing of the amplicons was performed on the Illumina HiSeq platform. Per the source publication's procedure: PCR bias was computationally corrected using synthetic template baselines, reads within Hamming distance 2 were collapsed, and singletons that could not be merged were discarded. By aligning reads against IMGT, V, D and J genes, CDR3 length, and insertions or deletions at six rearrangement sites were assigned. Within each subset, clonotype counts were normalized to sorted cell number, after which true diversity and Gini coefficients were computed with the tcR R package. The overlap coefficient, calculated on TCRB nucleotide sequences, was used to measure repertoire sharing. Out-of-frame TCRB sequences from naive cells were analyzed to stand in for the pre-selection repertoire. TCRdb provides this immuneACCESS table in a form limited to in-frame rearrangements. Some clones are lacking; in checked studies, under half of them reflect an unresolved V gene, and why the rest are absent is not known. V, J and clone size derive from that table, while D and trimming were established from the DNA sequence. The sample table shows around 140,000 clones, and under 11% are seen once. Around 1.2% of the sample is in the top ten clones.

On the study overall, not on this receptor specifically: Because cDNA rather than genomic DNA was sequenced, highly expressing activated cells could have been over-represented, although no difference in activation and CD3 levels was found between groups. Because small numbers of individuals were included in the HLA sub-analyses, any influence of HLA type on TCRB rearrangement was left unresolved. Type 1 diabetes patients showed a moderate but significant shortening of TCRB CDR3 length in all four CD4+ subsets. Naive, central memory and regulatory TCRB repertoires appeared to be more similar among patients than among healthy donors. PCR may preferentially amplify shorter templates, but because patient and control samples were amplified and corrected together, any resulting skew would affect both groups equally. Patients with type 1 diabetes made fewer insertions and deleted more nucleotides at VDJ recombination sites, implying thymic rearrangement abnormalities.

Trimming at the junction amounts to 3 bases on V and 4 bases on J, and the germline ends lie 13 bases apart. CDR1 is given as SGHNT and CDR2 as YYREEE, both from the germline V gene (reference sequence). The CDR3 runs 15 amino acids, cysteine and phenylalanine included. Just the 45-base CDR3 DNA is kept, in frame starting at base 1. As regards this clone: What antigen it recognizes has not been identified. Base qualities are not recorded, but no much larger clone differs from it by a single base.

A single peripheral blood draw of around 120 mL on average was collected from each donor into heparinised tubes. A BD FACSAria II was used to sort naive, central memory, regulatory and stem cell-like memory CD4+ T cells with a panel that included CD45RO, CCR7, CD25, CD127, CD95 and CD27. Purity was above 98% for every sorted population. PBMCs were isolated right away by Lymphoprep density gradient centrifugation and were stained directly, without culture. So that batch effects would be minimized, each experiment stained and sorted samples in pairs, pairing one healthy donor with one patient. The chain is made from TRBV5-4 and TRBJ1-4; TRBD1 could be the D gene, as 6 bases match. What was sequenced was naive CD4+ T cells from blood. The cell subset or site label here, explained by the study, means: true naive CD4+ T cells. The clonotype was recovered from a man aged 18 to 29 in good health. The bases read TGTGCCAGCAGCTCCACTACAGGGTTTAATGAAAAACTGTTTTTT. Its protein product is CASSSTTGFNEKLFF.